The rows below give T cell receptor beta chains drawn from one sample of a study of OX40 agonist ivuxolimab in advanced cancers. Profiling relied on immunoSEQ multiplex PCR, and the TCRdb table lists in-frame clones only, not all of them. The data hold approximately 48,000 clones, with around 80% observed a single time. The sequences come from CD4+ or CD8+ T cells sorted from blood, collected in a trial of the OX40 agonist ivuxolimab. These receptors all stem from an adult with an advanced solid tumor such as melanoma, head and neck, liver or kidney cancer. Each CDR3 is given with its conserved first and last residue. D genes are given only for firm matches. The size of a clone is reported for some rows only, either as once, few or many, or as a class for expanded clones.

V gene,D gene,clone size,J gene,CDR3 protein,CDR3 DNA
TRBV5-1,.,.,TRBJ1-1,CASTDPGQNTEAFF,TGCGCCAGCACCGACCCGGGACAGAACACTGAAGCTTTCTTT
TRBV28,.,.,TRBJ1-2,CASNRGGYGYTF,TGTGCCAGCAATAGGGGAGGCTATGGCTACACCTTC
TRBV5-1,.,.,TRBJ2-7,CASSMGSGVTYEQYF,TGCGCCAGCAGCATGGGATCGGGAGTGACCTACGAGCAGTACTTC
TRBV5-1,TRBD1,.,TRBJ1-2,CASSLQTGANYGYTF,TGTGCCAGCAGCTTACAGACAGGGGCCAACTATGGCTACACCTTC
TRBV29-1,.,.,TRBJ1-2,CSVGQAEDGYGYTF,TGCAGCGTTGGGCAGGCGGAGGATGGGTATGGCTACACCTTC
TRBV5-1,TRBD1,.,TRBJ2-3,CASSLEGGGQGSTDTQYF,TGCGCCAGCAGCTTGGAGGGCGGGGGACAGGGGAGCACAGATACGCAGTATTTT
TRBV7-8,.,.,TRBJ1-1,CASSLAAGATEAFF,TGTGCCAGCAGCTTAGCTGCAGGGGCTACTGAAGCTTTCTTT
TRBV9,.,few,TRBJ1-1,CASSVGGGRSEAFF,TGTGCCAGCAGCGTAGGGGGAGGGCGGAGTGAAGCTTTCTTT
TRBV5-1,.,.,TRBJ2-3,CASSLAGQGGDTQYF,TGCGCCAGCAGCTTGGCCGGACAGGGAGGGGATACGCAGTATTTT
TRBV7-9,TRBD2,.,TRBJ2-2,CASSPAFSGLADNTGELFF,TGTGCCAGCAGCCCAGCATTCTCGGGACTAGCGGATAACACCGGGGAGCTGTTTTTT
TRBV28,.,.,TRBJ2-7,CASIPGGTGLYEQYF,TGTGCCAGCATTCCCGGGGGGACAGGACTCTACGAGCAGTACTTC
TRBV7-2,TRBD1,.,TRBJ2-7,CASSRDRFSYEQYF,TGTGCCAGCAGCAGGGACAGATTCTCCTACGAGCAGTACTTC
TRBV6-1,TRBD2,.,TRBJ2-1,CASAYGLAGNEQFF,TGTGCCAGCGCCTACGGACTAGCGGGAAATGAGCAGTTCTTC
TRBV7-2,.,.,TRBJ1-1,CASSSRLANTEAFF,TGTGCCAGCAGCTCCAGACTGGCGAACACTGAAGCTTTCTTT
TRBV19,TRBD1,few,TRBJ1-2,CASTPGTGNGYTF,TGTGCCAGTACCCCCGGGACAGGGAATGGCTACACCTTC
TRBV27,TRBD1,.,TRBJ2-6,CASSLYPTGAGANVLTF,TGTGCCAGCAGTTTATACCCGACAGGGGCTGGGGCCAACGTCCTGACTTTC
TRBV11-2,.,.,TRBJ1-2,CASSLGDYYGYTF,TGTGCCAGCAGCTTGGGGGATTACTATGGCTACACCTTC
TRBV7-6,.,.,TRBJ1-2,CASSSGISDYGYTF,TGTGCCAGCAGCTCCGGGATATCGGACTATGGCTACACCTTC
TRBV5-1,.,.,TRBJ1-4,CASSFLGATNEKLFF,TGCGCCAGCAGCTTCTTGGGTGCAACTAATGAAAAACTGTTTTTT
TRBV6-1,.,once,TRBJ1-3,CASSEGGVGNTIYF,TGTGCCAGCAGTGAAGGGGGGGTCGGGAACACCATATATTTT
TRBV2,TRBD2,few,TRBJ2-7,CASSESSGVYEQYF,TGTGCCAGCAGTGAATCTAGCGGAGTCTACGAGCAGTACTTC
TRBV29-1,TRBD2,once,TRBJ2-3,CSVGGKGLALTDTQYF,TGCAGCGTTGGTGGGAAGGGACTAGCTCTCACAGATACGCAGTATTTT
TRBV7-3,.,few,TRBJ1-1,CASSSGAEAFF,TGTGCCAGCAGCTCGGGGGCTGAAGCTTTCTTT
TRBV6-1,.,.,TRBJ1-1,CASSVRGEAFF,TGTGCCAGCAGTGTTAGGGGTGAAGCTTTCTTT
TRBV9,.,.,TRBJ2-2,CASSVGEMNTGELFF,TGTGCCAGCAGCGTAGGGGAGATGAACACCGGGGAGCTGTTTTTT
TRBV18,.,.,TRBJ2-7,CASSPQVREQQYF,TGTGCCAGCTCACCACAGGTCAGGGAACAGCAGTACTTC
TRBV6-5,.,.,TRBJ1-6,CASSLVNSPLHF,TGTGCCAGCAGTTTAGTTAATTCACCCCTCCACTTT
TRBV5-1,.,once,TRBJ1-6,CASSLEPGSPLHF,TGCGCCAGCAGCTTGGAGCCGGGTTCACCCCTCCACTTT
TRBV6-5,TRBD1,.,TRBJ2-7,CASSLRTGRTYEQYF,TGTGCCAGCAGTCTCCGGACAGGGCGGACCTACGAGCAGTACTTC
TRBV11-2,TRBD1,once,TRBJ1-2,CASSTNRGNYGYTF,TGTGCCAGCAGCACAAACAGGGGGAATTATGGCTACACCTTC
TRBV9,.,.,TRBJ2-3,CASSLTDTQYF,TGTGCCAGCAGCTTAACAGATACGCAGTATTTT
TRBV5-1,TRBD1,.,TRBJ2-3,CASSPGQNTDTQYF,TGCGCCAGCAGTCCGGGACAGAACACAGATACGCAGTATTTT
TRBV19,TRBD1,.,TRBJ2-5,CASSRPGQGQETQYF,TGTGCCAGTAGTCGCCCGGGACAGGGGCAAGAGACCCAGTACTTC
TRBV6-5,.,.,TRBJ1-2,CASSYSSWRADYGYTF,TGTGCCAGCAGTTACTCAAGCTGGCGGGCCGACTATGGCTACACCTTC
TRBV9,TRBD2,.,TRBJ2-1,CASSASGGSYNEQFF,TGTGCCAGCAGCGCTAGCGGGGGCTCCTACAATGAGCAGTTCTTC
TRBV5-1,TRBD1,.,TRBJ2-5,CASSPSPGTGAWETQYF,TGCGCCAGCAGCCCTTCCCCCGGGACAGGGGCCTGGGAGACCCAGTACTTC
TRBV30,TRBD1,.,TRBJ1-4,CAWSGRGLPEKLFF,TGTGCCTGGAGTGGTAGGGGGCTTCCTGAAAAACTGTTTTTT
TRBV7-9,.,once,TRBJ1-5,CASSLVGQGQPQHF,TGTGCCAGCAGCTTAGTGGGGCAGGGACAGCCCCAGCATTTT
TRBV6-6,TRBD2,.,TRBJ2-7,CASSPRTSGKIYEQYF,TGTGCCAGCAGTCCCCGGACTAGCGGGAAAATCTACGAGCAGTACTTC
TRBV7-2,.,.,TRBJ1-2,CASSLDDRGRYGYTF,TGTGCCAGCAGCTTAGACGACCGGGGCCGCTATGGCTACACCTTC
TRBV5-1,.,.,TRBJ2-3,CASSLAGTADFTDTQYF,TGCGCCAGCAGCTTGGCCGGGACGGCTGATTTCACAGATACGCAGTATTTT
TRBV27,TRBD2,.,TRBJ2-2,CASSPSRGGGGTGELFF,TGTGCCAGCAGTCCGTCCCGCGGGGGAGGCGGGACCGGGGAGCTGTTTTTT
TRBV28,.,.,TRBJ1-4,CASGGGGEKLFF,TGTGCCAGCGGCGGGGGGGGAGAAAAACTGTTTTTT
TRBV11-2,.,.,TRBJ1-3,CASSLLRIRGNTIYF,TGTGCCAGCAGCTTATTGAGGATCCGTGGAAACACCATATATTTT
TRBV6-5,.,.,TRBJ1-1,CASSYSTQGDTEAFF,TGTGCCAGCAGTTACTCGACCCAGGGTGACACTGAAGCTTTCTTT
TRBV19,.,.,TRBJ1-5,CASTPQSSNQPQHF,TGTGCCAGTACCCCACAGTCGAGCAATCAGCCCCAGCATTTT